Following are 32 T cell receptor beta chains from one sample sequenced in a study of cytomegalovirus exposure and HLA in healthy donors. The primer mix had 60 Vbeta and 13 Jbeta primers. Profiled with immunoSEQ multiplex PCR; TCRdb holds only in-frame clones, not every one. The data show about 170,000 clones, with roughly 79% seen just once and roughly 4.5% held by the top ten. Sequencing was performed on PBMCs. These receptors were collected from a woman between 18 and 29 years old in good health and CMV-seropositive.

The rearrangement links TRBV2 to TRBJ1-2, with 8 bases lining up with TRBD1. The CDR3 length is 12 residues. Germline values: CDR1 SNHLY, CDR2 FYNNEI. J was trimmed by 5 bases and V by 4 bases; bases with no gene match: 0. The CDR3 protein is CASSGQGYGYTF. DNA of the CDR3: TGTGCCAGCAGTGGACAGGGGTATGGCTACACCTTC. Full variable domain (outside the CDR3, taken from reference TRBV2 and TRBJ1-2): EPEVTQTPSHQVTQMGQEVILRCVPISNHLYFYWYRQILGQKVEFLVSFYNNEISEKSEIFDDQFSVERPDGSNFTLKIRSTKLEDSAMYFCASSGQGYGYTFGSGTRLTVV.

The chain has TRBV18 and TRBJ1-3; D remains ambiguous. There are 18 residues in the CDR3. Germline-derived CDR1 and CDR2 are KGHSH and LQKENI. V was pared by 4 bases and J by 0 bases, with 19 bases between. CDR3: CASSHDLSVPNSGNTIYF. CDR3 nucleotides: TGTGCCAGCTCACACGATTTGTCGGTACCGAACTCTGGAAACACCATATATTTT.

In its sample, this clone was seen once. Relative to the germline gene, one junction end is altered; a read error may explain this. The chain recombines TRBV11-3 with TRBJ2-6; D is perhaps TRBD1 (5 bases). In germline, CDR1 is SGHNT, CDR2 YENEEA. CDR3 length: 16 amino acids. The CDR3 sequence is CASSQGFGAGANGLTF. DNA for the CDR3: TGTGCCAGCAGCCAGGGTTTTGGAGCTGGGGCCAACGGCCTGACTTTC.

The DNA of the CDR3 is TGTGCCAGCAGCGTATCGGGCAATCAGCCCCAGCATTTT. Protein product: CASSVSGNQPQHF. The chain joins TRBV9 to TRBJ1-5; no clear D gene. Germline V gives CDR1 SGDLS, CDR2 YYNGEE. This CDR3 comprises 13 residues. V lost 1 base and J 2 bases, leaving 4 bases between the germline ends.

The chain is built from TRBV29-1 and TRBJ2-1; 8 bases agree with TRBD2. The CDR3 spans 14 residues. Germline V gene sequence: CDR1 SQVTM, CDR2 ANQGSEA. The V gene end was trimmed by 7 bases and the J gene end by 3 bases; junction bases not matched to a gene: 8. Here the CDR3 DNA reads TGCAGCGGGACGGCGGGGGGACGCTACAATGAGCAGTTCTTC. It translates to CSGTAGGRYNEQFF.

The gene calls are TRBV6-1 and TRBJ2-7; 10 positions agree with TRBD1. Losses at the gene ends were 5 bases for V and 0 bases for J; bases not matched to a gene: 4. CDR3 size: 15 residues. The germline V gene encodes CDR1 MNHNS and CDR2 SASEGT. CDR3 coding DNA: TGTGCCAGCAGTAATCGGACAGGGGGCTCCTACGAGCAGTACTTC. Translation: CASSNRTGGSYEQYF.

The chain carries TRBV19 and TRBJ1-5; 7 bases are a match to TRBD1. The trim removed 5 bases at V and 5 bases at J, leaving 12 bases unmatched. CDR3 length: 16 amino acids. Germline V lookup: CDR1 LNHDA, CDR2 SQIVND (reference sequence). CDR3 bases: TGTGCCAGTAGTCCCTCGCAGACAGGGACACATCAGCCCCAGCATTTT. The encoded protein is CASSPSQTGTHQPQHF.

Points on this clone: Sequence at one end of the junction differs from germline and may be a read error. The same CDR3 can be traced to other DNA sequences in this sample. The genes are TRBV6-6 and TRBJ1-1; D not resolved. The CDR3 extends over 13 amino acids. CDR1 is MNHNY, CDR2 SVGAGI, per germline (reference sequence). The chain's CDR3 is CASRPGMNTEAFF. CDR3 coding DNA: TGTGCCAGCCGGCCGGGGATGAACACTGAAGCCTTCTTT.

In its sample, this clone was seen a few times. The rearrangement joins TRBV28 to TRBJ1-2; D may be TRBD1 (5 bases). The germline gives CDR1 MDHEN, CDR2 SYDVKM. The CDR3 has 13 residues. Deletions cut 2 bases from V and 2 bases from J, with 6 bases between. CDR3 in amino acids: CASSLPGNYGYTF. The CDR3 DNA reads TGTGCCAGCAGTTTACCAGGGAACTATGGCTACACCTTC.

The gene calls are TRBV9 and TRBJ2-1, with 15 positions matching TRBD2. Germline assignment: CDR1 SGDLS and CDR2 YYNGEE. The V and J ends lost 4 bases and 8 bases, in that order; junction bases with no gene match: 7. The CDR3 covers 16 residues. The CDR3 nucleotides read TGTGCCAGCAGCTGGACTAGCGGGGGGGGCGGGGATGAGCAGTTCTTC. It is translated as CASSWTSGGGGDEQFF.

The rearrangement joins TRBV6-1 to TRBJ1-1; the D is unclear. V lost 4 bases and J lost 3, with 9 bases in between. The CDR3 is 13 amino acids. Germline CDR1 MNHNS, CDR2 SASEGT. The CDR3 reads CASSVPEYTEAFF. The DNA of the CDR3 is TGTGCCAGCAGTGTTCCGGAGTACACTGAAGCTTTCTTT.

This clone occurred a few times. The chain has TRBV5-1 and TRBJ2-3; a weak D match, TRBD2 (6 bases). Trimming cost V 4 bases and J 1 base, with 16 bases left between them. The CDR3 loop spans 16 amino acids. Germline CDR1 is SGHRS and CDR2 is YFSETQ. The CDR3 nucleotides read TGCGCCAGCAGCACCAGATTATCGGGAGGCACAGATACGCAGTATTTT. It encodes CASSTRLSGGTDTQYF.

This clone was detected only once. DNA of the CDR3: TGTGCCATTGGTGGGGCGTTCACTGAAGCTTTCTTT. Its translation: CAIGGAFTEAFF. The chain links TRBV10-3 to TRBJ1-1; D is possibly TRBD1 (5 bases). This CDR3 region has 12 residues. V was cut by 9 bases and J by 4 bases, with 12 bases left in between. CDR1 ENHRY and CDR2 SYGVKD come from the germline V gene.

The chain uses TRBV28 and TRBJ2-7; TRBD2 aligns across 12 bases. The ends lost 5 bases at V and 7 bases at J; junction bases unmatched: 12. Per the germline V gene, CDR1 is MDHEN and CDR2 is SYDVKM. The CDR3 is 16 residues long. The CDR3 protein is CASSPARLAGAVEQYF. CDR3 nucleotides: TGTGCCAGCAGTCCCGCTAGACTAGCGGGAGCCGTAGAGCAGTACTTC.

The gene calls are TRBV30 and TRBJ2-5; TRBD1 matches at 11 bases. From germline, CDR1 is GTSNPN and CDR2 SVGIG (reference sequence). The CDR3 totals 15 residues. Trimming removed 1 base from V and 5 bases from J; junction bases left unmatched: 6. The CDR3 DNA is TGTGCCTGGAGTGAACTGGACAGGGGGCTGGAGACCCAGTACTTC. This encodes CAWSELDRGLETQYF.

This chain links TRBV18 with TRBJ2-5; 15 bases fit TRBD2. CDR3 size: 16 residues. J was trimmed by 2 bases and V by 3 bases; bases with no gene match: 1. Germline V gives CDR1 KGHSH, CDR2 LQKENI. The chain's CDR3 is CASSPGLAGGQETQYF. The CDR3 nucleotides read TGTGCCAGCTCACCGGGACTAGCGGGGGGACAAGAGACCCAGTACTTC.

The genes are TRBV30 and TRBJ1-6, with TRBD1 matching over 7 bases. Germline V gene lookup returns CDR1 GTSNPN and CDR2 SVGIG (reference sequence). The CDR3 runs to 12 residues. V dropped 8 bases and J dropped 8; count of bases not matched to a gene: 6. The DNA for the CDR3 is TGTGCCGGCAACAGGGGTGATTCACCCCTCCACTTT. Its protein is CAGNRGDSPLHF.

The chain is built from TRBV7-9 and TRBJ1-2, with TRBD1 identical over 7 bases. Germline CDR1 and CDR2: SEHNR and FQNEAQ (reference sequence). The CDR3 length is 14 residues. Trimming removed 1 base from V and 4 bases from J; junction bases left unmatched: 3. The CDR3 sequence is CASSLEDRVYGYTF. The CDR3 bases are TGTGCCAGCAGCTTAGAAGACAGGGTCTATGGCTACACCTTC.

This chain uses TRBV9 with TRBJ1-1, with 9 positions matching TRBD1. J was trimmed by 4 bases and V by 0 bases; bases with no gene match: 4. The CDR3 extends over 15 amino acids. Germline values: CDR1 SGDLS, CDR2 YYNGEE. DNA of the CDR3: TGTGCCAGCAGCGTAGTAGGGACAGGGAGCACTGAAGCTTTCTTT. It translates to CASSVVGTGSTEAFF.

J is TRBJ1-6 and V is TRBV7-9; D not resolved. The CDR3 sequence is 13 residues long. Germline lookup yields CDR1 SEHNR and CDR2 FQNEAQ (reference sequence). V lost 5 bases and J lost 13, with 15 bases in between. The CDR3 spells CASSPPFSGPLHF. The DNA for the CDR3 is TGTGCCAGCAGCCCGCCATTTTCGGGTCCCCTCCACTTT.

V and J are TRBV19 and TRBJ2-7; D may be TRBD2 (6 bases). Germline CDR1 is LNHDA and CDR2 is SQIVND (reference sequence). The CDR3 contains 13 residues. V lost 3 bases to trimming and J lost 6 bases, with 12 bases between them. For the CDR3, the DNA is TGTGCCAGTAGTATGGGCAGGGAGGCCGAGCAGTACTTC. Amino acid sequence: CASSMGREAEQYF. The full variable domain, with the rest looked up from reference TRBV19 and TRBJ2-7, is DGGITQSPKYLFRKEGQNVTLSCEQNLNHDAMYWYRQDPGQGLRLIYYSQIVNDFQKGDIAEGYSVSREKKESFPLTVTSAQKNPTAFYLCASSMGREAEQYFGPGTRLTVT.

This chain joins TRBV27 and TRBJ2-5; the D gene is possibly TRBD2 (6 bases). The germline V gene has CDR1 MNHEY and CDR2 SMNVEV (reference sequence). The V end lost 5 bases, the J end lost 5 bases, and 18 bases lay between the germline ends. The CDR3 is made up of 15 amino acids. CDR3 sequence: CASSPRAGLRETQYF. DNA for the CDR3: TGTGCCAGCAGTCCCAGGGCGGGGCTACGGGAGACCCAGTACTTC.

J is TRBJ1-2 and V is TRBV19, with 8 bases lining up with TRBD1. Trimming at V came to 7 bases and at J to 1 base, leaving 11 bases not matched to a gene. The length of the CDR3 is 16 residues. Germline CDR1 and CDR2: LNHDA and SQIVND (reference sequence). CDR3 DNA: TGTGCCAGTATTAATCTGGGACAGGAGATTAACTATGGCTACACCTTC. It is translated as CASINLGQEINYGYTF.

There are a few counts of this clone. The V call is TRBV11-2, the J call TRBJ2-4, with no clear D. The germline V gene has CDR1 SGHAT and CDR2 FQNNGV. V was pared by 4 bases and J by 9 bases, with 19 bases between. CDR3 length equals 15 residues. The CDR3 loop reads CASSSESGSPFIQYF. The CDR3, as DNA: TGTGCCAGCAGCTCAGAATCAGGCAGCCCGTTCATTCAGTACTTC.

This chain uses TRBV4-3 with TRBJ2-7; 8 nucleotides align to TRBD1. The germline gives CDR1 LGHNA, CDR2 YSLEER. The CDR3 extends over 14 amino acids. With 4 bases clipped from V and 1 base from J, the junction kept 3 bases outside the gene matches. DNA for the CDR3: TGCGCCAGCAGCCTCGGGACAGGATCCTACGAGCAGTACTTC. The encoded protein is CASSLGTGSYEQYF.

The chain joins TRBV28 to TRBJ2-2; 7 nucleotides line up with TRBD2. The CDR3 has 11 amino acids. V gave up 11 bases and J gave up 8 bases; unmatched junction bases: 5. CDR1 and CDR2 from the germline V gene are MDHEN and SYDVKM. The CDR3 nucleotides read TGTGCCTCGGAGGGAGGGGGGGAGCTGTTTTTT. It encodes CASEGGGELFF.

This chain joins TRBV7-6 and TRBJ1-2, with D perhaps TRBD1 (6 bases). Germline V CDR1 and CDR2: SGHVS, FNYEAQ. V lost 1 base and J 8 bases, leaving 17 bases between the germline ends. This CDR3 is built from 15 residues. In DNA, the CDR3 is TGTGCCAGCAGCTTAGGCCGAGGGGGGGCGAGGGGCTACACCTTC. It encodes CASSLGRGGARGYTF.

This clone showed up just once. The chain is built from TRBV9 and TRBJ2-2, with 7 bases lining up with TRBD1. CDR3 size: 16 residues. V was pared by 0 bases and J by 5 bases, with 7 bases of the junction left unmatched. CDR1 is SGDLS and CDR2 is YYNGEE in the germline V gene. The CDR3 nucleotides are TGTGCCAGCAGCGTAGCCTTGACAGGGAGAACCGGGGAGCTGTTTTTT. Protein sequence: CASSVALTGRTGELFF. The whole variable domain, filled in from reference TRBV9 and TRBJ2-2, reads DSGVTQTPKHLITATGQRVTLRCSPRSGDLSVYWYQQSLDQGLQFLIQYYNGEERAKGNILERFSAQQFPDLHSELNLSSLELGDSALYFCASSVALTGRTGELFFGEGSRLTVL.

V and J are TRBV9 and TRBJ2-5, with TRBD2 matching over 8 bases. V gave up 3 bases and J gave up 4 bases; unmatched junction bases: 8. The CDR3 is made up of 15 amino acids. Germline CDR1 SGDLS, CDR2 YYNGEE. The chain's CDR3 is CASSGGGPFRETQYF. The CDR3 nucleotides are TGTGCCAGCAGCGGCGGGGGGCCGTTTAGAGAGACCCAGTACTTC.

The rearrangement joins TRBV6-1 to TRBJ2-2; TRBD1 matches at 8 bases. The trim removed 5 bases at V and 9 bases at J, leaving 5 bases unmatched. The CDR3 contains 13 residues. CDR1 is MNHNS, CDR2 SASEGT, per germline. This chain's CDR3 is CASSQDRGRELFF. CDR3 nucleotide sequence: TGTGCCAGCAGTCAAGACAGGGGCCGGGAGCTGTTTTTT.

CDR3 in DNA: TGTGCCATCAGCGGGACTGCCCGCACAGATACGCAGTATTTT. The encoded protein is CAISGTARTDTQYF. The rearrangement uses TRBV10-3 and TRBJ2-3; possible D gene TRBD2, 6 bases. Germline CDR1 ENHRY, CDR2 SYGVKD. The CDR3 totals 14 residues. V lost 6 bases and J 1 base, leaving 11 bases between the germline ends.

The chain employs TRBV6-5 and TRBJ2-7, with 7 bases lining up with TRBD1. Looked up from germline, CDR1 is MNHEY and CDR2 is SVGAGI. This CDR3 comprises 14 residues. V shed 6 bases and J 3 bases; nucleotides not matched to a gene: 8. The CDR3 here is CASRTPGQIYEQYF. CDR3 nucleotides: TGTGCCAGCAGGACCCCGGGACAGATCTACGAGCAGTACTTC.